What follows describes a single T cell receptor (beta chain). Its antigen is still unknown. Per-nucleotide qualities are absent, and no much larger clonotype sits a single base away. The sample is drawn from a study of cytomegalovirus exposure and HLA in healthy donors (dated by TCRdb to between 2016 and 2019). In terms of the full investigation: An earlier analysis of 587 of the donors reported over 250 Gb of sequence data and 95 million to 120 million unique TCR beta sequences obtained from around 190 million T cells. An early release covering around 630 HLA-typed donors comprised about 320 gigabases of sequencing data and approximately 85 million unique TCR sequences. Of the 300 to 400 genotyped donors, over 70% fell in the genetic ancestry cluster associated with self-reported Caucasian donors. The study was designed to test whether signatures of past pathogen exposure could be identified by cataloging public T cell receptors. The study used immunosequencing to profile the T cell repertoires of 666 subjects and linked those repertoires to cytomegalovirus serostatus. Besides the first cohort of approximately 670 subjects, a separate validation cohort made up of roughly 120 different subjects was used. The study combined high-throughput TCR immunosequencing, statistical association of individual TCRs with disease status, and machine learning to predict cytomegalovirus infection status. A later analysis re-examined previously published TCR beta repertoires from more than 550 donors and added high-resolution HLA genotyping to investigate patterns of TCR occurrence. The later analysis used no new phenotypic data to find candidate immune exposures, relying instead on TCR beta sequences and their occurrence across donors. To decide whether each TCR beta V gene segment behaved as functional or pseudogenic, an earlier analysis of nearly 600 of the donors relied on high-throughput TCR beta sequencing. Donor age, sex, ethnicity and CMV serostatus were collected together with the repertoire data. A later genetic analysis used genome-wide SNP genotypes for about 55% of the 666 donors, treating that subset as a discovery cohort. Every repertoire in the discovery cohort had been generated on one and the same sequencing platform. HLA typing covered class I and class II loci at four-digit resolution. Typing coverage differed by locus: A, B, C, DRB1 and DQB1 were typed in roughly 620-630 donors, DQA1 in about 510, DPA1 in some 600, and DPB1 in 472. Roughly 5 DR-DQ haplotypes were handled as single units for association and clustering, since linkage in the cohort was strong. Among over 350 genotyped donors of the cohort, an average of around 240,000 unique TCR beta nucleotide sequences were sequenced per donor, roughly 20% of them non-productive.

What the work shows at the level of the full study, not this receptor alone: A further reported finding was that TCR beta sequences accurately predicted the HLA-A and HLA-B alleles for most subjects in the first cohort. Some 15 rarely observed V segments, including chromosome 9 orphons, were excluded from the earlier analysis of about 500 of the donors because counts were too low. The only immune exposure information available for the cohort was CMV serostatus. Several of the top co-occurrence clusters appeared to be linked to parvovirus B19, influenza, CMV and Epstein-Barr virus, according to a later analysis. In this cohort, only TCR beta chains were sequenced, and detectable features were limited by the absence of alpha or paired-chain data. In a later analysis, HLA-associated TCR beta chains showed more clonal expansion and lower generation probabilities than non-associated chains that were equally common. HLA typing was unavailable for some donors at each locus, so association tests used only the typed subset. In a later analysis, most CMV-associated TCR beta chains were found to appear HLA-restricted, with HLA associations seemingly driven largely by CMV exposure. A cluster of highly shared sequence variants was judged likely to represent a technical artifact of the sequencing pipeline. Some IMGT-functional V segments, including TRBV6-2 and TRBV6-3, could not be distinguished by the 87-base-pair reads and were therefore excluded. Correlated functional status among segregating V segments might reflect linkage disequilibrium, but an unknown experimental factor could not be ruled out. Compared with the approximately 720-donor mean, donors in an Asian-associated ancestry cluster had fewer N-insertions in productive TCRs, according to a later genetic analysis. In a later analysis, some 18,000 TCR beta sequences were associated with specific HLA alleles at a false discovery rate of 0.05. A total of 150 to 200 TCR beta chains were listed by the study as associated with cytomegalovirus. In vitro tests confirmed that a few of the cytomegalovirus-associated TCR beta chains recognize cytomegalovirus antigens. The classifier was reported to diagnose cytomegalovirus status with high specificity and sensitivity in both the original and validation cohorts. Strong co-occurrence of HLA alleles, especially DR and DQ, made assigning TCR associations to individual alleles difficult. V-gene and J-gene trimming of TCR beta chains was associated with a missense DCLRE1C variant in a later genetic analysis, and the association was replicated in an independent cohort. An earlier analysis of 450 to 750 of the donors showed that most TCR beta V segments appeared in productive rearrangements either about 87% or about 30% of the time, which broadly matched IMGT annotations. Most TCR sequences were seen in very few donors, while some public TCRs were found in many individuals. The authors suggested that the approach could potentially be generalized to other disease states and immunological phenotypes. A later analysis found that TCR association rates varied across HLA loci, with DRB1 alleles showing the most associated TCRs and HLA-C alleles the fewest. Presence/absence analyses assumed roughly uniform sequencing depth across donors, an assumption that may not hold.

CDR3 length: 14 amino acids, cysteine to phenylalanine. Only the CDR3 part of the read is kept: 42 bases, read in frame from the first base. Trimming takes 4 bases from V and 7 bases from J, and the germline ends sit 13 bases apart. The germline V gene (reference sequence) supplies CDR1 LNHNV and CDR2 YYDKDF. The method behind the library was the immunoSEQ multiplex PCR assay. For the multiplex PCR, a mixture combining 60 forward primers for TCR Vbeta segments and 13 reverse primers for TCR Jbeta segments was used. The CDR3 region of rearranged TCR beta genes was amplified from genomic DNA by a multiplex PCR assay. On the Illumina HiSeq System, the amplified TCR beta libraries were sequenced as 87-base-pair reads. On the study's bioinformatics: A later analysis tallied approximately 87 million unique TCR beta chains across the approximately 670 repertoires, and some 10 million of those chains were shared by two or more donors. A nearest-neighbor algorithm error-corrected the raw reads and collapsed the reads into unique sequences, merging closely related sequences to remove PCR and sequencing errors. Alignment of CDR3 sequences to IMGT reference sequences was used to assign V, D and J gene segments. Each retained sequence needed at least a six-nucleotide match to both a V gene segment and a J gene segment. Rearrangements were classified as productive when the CDR3 lacked stop codons and remained in frame with V and J, and all other rearrangements were classified as non-productive. Following IMGT convention, CDR3 was defined as the stretch from the second conserved V-encoded cysteine up to the conserved J-encoded phenylalanine. Sequences without an unambiguous match to a single V gene segment were excluded from the earlier analysis of a few hundred of the donors. An earlier analysis of 587 of the donors called V segments functional above 56.7% productive rearrangements and segregating when the between-donor standard deviation exceeded 5%. A statistical classification framework was developed to diagnose cytomegalovirus status using the catalog of TCR beta chain sequences. A later analysis assigned V and J genes by comparing TCR nucleotide sequences with IMGT/GENE-DB human TR gene sequences. Using the TCRdist pipeline, a later analysis assigned CDR3 sequences along with most-parsimonious VDJ recombination scenarios. In a later analysis, each TCR beta chain was defined by its CDR3 amino acid sequence together with its V-gene family, and reads lacking a unique V-gene family were excluded. A later analysis removed roughly 590 highly shared, low-generation-probability nucleotide sequences to deal with suspected cross-contamination and a sequencing artifact. In a later analysis, a clonal expansion index was calculated for each public chain from normalized within-repertoire ranks of inferred template counts. A later analysis computed generation probabilities with a VDJ recombination model fitted to out-of-frame rearrangements, and checked the results against IGoR. In a later analysis, hypergeometric tests were used to score TCR-TCR, TCR-HLA and TCR-CMV co-occurrence, with a repertoire-size bias correction applied to TCR pairs. In a later analysis, false discovery rates were estimated by permuting HLA or CMV assignments 20 times. A later analysis grouped co-occurring TCRs with DBSCAN, adding TCRdist sequence similarity when clustering within HLA-allele-positive subsets. Repertoires with fewer than 30,000 or more than 120,000 public chains, plus five repertoires with anomalous nucleotide sharing, were excluded from co-occurrence clustering. TCRdb provides this immuneACCESS table in a form limited to in-frame rearrangements. Some clones are lacking; in checked studies, under half of them reflect an unresolved V gene, and why the rest are absent is not known. V and J calls and clone size are those listed in that table; D and trimming were worked out from the DNA. Present in this sample are some 170,000 clones, around 76% of which were seen just once. The ten largest clones capture 1% of the sample.

The cohort was made up of around 720 healthy bone marrow donors. All cohort members were sampled while nominally healthy, although unrecorded immune exposures were likely present. The donor was CMV seronegative and was included in the group of about 350 seronegative cohort members. Each donor provided a peripheral blood sample, and peripheral blood mononuclear cells were used for TCR beta sequencing. The Qiagen DNeasy Blood Extraction Kit was used to extract genomic DNA from the blood cell samples. This clonotype originated in a woman aged 40 to 50 in good health and CMV-seronegative. The sequence is built from TRBV15 and TRBJ1-4; a tentative D call is TRBD1 (6 bases match). Sequenced: PBMCs. The CDR3 loop reads CATSKDQGIEKLFF. The nucleotide sequence is given as TGTGCCACCAGCAAAGACCAGGGGATTGAAAAACTGTTTTTT.